This T cell receptor (beta chain) appears in the sequencing data of a study of shared clonotypes between healthy human individuals. The authors split each subset's genomic DNA evenly across several immunoSEQ plates. Clones were sequenced by immunoSEQ multiplex PCR, and TCRdb holds only the in-frame ones, with some missing. The data contain more than 500,000 clones, about 96% of them seen just once; the ten biggest clones take up around 0.067%. Study-level results: Among non-shared clonotypes, generation probabilities were lower than among those shared by all four donors.

Each of the donors was a healthy adult who was HIV-negative and had not had a recent acute infection or vaccination. A CD45RA+ naive subset and a CD45RA-negative memory subset were split from CD4+ cells. A word on this clone: Its antigen remains unidentified.

The receptor's source is a woman aged 25-40 years in good health. Sequencing input: naive CD4+ T cells sorted from blood. Subset reported: CD45RA+ positively selected.

CDR3 region: CAWSVRGHYGYTF. The CDR3 DNA reads TGTGCCTGGAGTGTTCGTGGGCACTATGGCTACACCTTC. The chain has TRBV30 and TRBJ1-2; no clear D. The germline V and J ends were trimmed by 0 bases and 3 bases, with 8 bases remaining between them. CDR3 size: 13 residues. Germline V lookup: CDR1 GTSNPN, CDR2 SVGIG (reference sequence).